This T cell receptor (beta chain) was observed in a study of regulatory T cells in long-lasting Graves disease. Across the study: It was over 5 years of antithyroid drugs, with positive TSH receptor antibodies, that meant persistent Graves' disease. Study-wide findings and caveats: Favored gene segments in persistent disease were TRBV28, TRBJ1-2 and TRBJ2-5.

Sample time point: persistent/refractory GD, antithyroid drugs over 5 years with positive TRAb. PBMC-extracted RNA yielded the TCR library. The diagnosis of Graves' disease used American Thyroid Association guidelines. This clonotype was seen repeatedly, ten times or more. Its antigen is not identified. V dropped 5 bases and J dropped 7; count of bases not matched to a gene: 11. The CDR3 extends over 15 amino acids. Germline V lookup: CDR1 SGHTA, CDR2 FQGNSA. For TCR beta, libraries came from iRepertoire HTBI primers and Arm-PCR of CDR3 regions. TCRdb recomputed calls from the multiplex PCR reads with MiXCR, one row per CDR3 protein. This sample has a few hundred thousand distinct CDR3 sequences, with around a fifth found just once.

The receptor's source is a female donor with Graves disease. This chain joins TRBV7-2 and TRBJ1-5, with 7 bases fitting TRBD1. The sample in question was peripheral blood mononuclear cells (PBMCs), obtained when the disease was refractory, from a patient treated with antithyroid drugs. CDR3 DNA: TGTGCCAGCAGCCGGGACAGTATGGTTCAACAGCCCCAGCATTTT. This encodes CASSRDSMVQQPQHF.